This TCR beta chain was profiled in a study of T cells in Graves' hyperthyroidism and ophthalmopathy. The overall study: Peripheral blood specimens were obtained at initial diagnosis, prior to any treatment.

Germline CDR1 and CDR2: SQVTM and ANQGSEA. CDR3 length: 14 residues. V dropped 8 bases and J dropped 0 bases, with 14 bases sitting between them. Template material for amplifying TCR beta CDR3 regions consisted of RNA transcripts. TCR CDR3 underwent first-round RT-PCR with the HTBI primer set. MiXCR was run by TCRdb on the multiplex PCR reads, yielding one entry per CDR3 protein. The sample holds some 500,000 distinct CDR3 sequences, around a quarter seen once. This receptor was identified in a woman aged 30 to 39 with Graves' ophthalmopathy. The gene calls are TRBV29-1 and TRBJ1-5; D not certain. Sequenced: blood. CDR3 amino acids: CSFSGPNSNQPQHF. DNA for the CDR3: TGCAGCTTCTCAGGACCGAATAGCAATCAGCCCCAGCATTTT.